This T cell receptor (beta chain) was observed in a study of blood T cell repertoires in COVID-19. About the research overall: The study drew acute and convalescent COVID-19 samples from the United States, Italy and Spain. Sample material is recorded as cDNA or gDNA derived from T cells, B-cell-depleted T cells, or PBMCs.

In the study's own analysis: For nucleated cells, counts were estimated from reference gene primer amplification. The protocol was immunoSEQ multiplex PCR, while the TCRdb copy is restricted to in-frame clones and leaves out a portion. V and J calls and clone size are as listed in that table; D and trimming were resolved from the DNA. Here the sample spans 250,000 to 300,000 clones, less than 90% being singletons. Germline V lookup: CDR1 SGHAT, CDR2 FQNNGV. This CDR3 is built from 17 residues. V gave up 0 bases and J gave up 8 bases; unmatched junction bases: 11. The chain combines TRBV11-2 with TRBJ2-1; the match to TRBD2 covers 9 bases. This receptor was identified in a man aged 55-75 years who had recovered from COVID-19. The sequenced sample consisted of peripheral blood. The CDR3 sequence: CASSLEGSGRIRDEQFF. The DNA for the CDR3 is TGTGCCAGCAGCTTAGAGGGTAGCGGGAGAATCCGGGATGAGCAGTTCTTC.